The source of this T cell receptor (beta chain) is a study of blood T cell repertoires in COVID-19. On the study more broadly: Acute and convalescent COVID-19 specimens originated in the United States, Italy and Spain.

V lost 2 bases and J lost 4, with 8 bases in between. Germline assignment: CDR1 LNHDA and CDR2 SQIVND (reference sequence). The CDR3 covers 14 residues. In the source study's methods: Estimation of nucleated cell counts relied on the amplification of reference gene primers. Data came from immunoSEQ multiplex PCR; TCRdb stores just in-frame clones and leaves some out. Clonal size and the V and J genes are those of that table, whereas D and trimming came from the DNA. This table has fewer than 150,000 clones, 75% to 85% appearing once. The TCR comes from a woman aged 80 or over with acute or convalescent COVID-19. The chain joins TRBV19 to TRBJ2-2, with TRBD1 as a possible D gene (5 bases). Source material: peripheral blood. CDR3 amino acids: CASSIRRATGELFF. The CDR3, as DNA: TGTGCCAGTAGTATACGCAGGGCCACCGGGGAGCTGTTTTTT.